This TCR beta chain was recorded in a study of blood T cell repertoires in COVID-19. Study at large: Spain, Italy and the United States supplied samples that represented acute and convalescent COVID-19. From T cells, B-cell-depleted T cells, or PBMCs came the material, which was cDNA or gDNA.

Some clones are missing from TCRdb's copy, which holds only in-frame ones; the method was immunoSEQ multiplex PCR. Here the sample spans around 94,000 clones, 78% being singletons. Germline V gene lookup returns CDR1 SGHNT and CDR2 YENEEA. Trimming removed 3 bases at V and 6 bases at J, with 11 bases between. The CDR3 totals 13 residues. The sample comprised peripheral blood. The TCR was taken from a man between 60 and 70 years old with active or convalescent COVID-19. The chain is built from TRBV11-3 and TRBJ1-1; D is ambiguous. The CDR3 reads CASSLVSAAEAFF. In DNA, the CDR3 is TGTGCCAGCAGCTTGGTCTCCGCGGCTGAAGCTTTCTTT. Based on the CDR3 plus reference TRBV11-3 and TRBJ1-1, the full variable domain is EAGVVQSPRYKIIEKKQPVAFWCNPISGHNTLYWYLQNLGQGPELLIRYENEEAVDDSQLPKDRFSAERLKGVDSTLKIQPAELGDSAVYLCASSLVSAAEAFFGQGTRLTVV.